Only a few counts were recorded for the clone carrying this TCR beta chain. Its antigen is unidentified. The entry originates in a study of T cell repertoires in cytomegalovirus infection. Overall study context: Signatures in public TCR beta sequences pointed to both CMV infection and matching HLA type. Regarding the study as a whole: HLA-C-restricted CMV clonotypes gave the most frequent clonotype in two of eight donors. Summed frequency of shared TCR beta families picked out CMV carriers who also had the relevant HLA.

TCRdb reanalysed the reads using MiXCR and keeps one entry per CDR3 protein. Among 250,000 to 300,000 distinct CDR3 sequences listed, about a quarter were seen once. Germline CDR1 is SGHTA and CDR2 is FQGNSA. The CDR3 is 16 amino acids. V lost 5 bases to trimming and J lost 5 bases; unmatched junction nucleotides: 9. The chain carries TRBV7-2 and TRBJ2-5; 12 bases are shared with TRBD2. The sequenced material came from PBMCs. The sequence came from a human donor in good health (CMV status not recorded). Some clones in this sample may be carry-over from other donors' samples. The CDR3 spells CASSRTSSGGAETQYF. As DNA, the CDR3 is TGTGCCAGCAGCCGTACTTCTAGCGGGGGGGCCGAGACCCAGTACTTC.